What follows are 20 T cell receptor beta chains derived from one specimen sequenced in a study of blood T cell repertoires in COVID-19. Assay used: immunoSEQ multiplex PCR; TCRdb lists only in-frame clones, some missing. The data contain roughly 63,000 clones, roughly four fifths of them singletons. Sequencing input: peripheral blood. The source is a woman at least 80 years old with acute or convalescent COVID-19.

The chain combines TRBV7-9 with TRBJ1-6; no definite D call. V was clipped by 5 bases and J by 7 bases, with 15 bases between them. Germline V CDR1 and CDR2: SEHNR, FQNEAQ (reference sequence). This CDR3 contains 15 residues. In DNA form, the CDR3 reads TGTGCCAGCAGCCCCCCCGGAGGGTTGAATTCACCCCTCCACTTT. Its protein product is CASSPPGGLNSPLHF. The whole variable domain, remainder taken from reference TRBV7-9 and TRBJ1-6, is DTGVSQNPRHKITKRGQNVTFRCDPISEHNRLYWYRQTLGQGPEFLTYFQNEAQLEKSRLLSDRFSAERPKGSFSTLEIQRTEQGDSAMYLCASSPPGGLNSPLHFGNGTRLTVT.

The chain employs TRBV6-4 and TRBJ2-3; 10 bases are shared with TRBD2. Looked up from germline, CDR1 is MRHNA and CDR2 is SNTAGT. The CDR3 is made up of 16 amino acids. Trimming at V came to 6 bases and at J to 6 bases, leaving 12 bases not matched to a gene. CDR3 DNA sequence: TGTGCCAGCAGCCCTGGGGCTAGCGGGAGCGGGGATACGCAGTATTTT. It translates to CASSPGASGSGDTQYF.

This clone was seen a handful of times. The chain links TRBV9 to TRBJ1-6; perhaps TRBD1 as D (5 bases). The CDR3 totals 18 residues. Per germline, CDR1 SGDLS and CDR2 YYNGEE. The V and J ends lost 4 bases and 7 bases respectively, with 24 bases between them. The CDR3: CASSIRPEDSTGNSPLHF. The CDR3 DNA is TGTGCCAGCAGCATCCGACCCGAAGACAGCACTGGCAATTCACCCCTCCACTTT.

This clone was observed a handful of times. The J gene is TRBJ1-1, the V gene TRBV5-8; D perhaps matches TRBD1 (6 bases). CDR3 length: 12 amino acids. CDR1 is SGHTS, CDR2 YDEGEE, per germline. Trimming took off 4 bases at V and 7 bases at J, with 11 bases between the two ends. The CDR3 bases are TGTGCCAGCAGCCGGACAGACCTTGAAGCTTTCTTT. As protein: CASSRTDLEAFF.

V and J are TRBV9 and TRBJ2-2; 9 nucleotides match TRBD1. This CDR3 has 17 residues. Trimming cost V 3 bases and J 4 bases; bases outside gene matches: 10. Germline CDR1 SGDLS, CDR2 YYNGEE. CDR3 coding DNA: TGTGCCAGCAGCGCCCCAGGACAGGGGTCGGGCACCGGGGAGCTGTTTTTT. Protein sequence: CASSAPGQGSGTGELFF.

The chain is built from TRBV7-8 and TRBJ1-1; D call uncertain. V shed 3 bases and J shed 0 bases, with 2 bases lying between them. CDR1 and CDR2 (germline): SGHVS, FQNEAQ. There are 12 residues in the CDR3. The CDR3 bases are TGTGCCAGCAGCTTCATGAACACTGAAGCTTTCTTT. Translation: CASSFMNTEAFF.

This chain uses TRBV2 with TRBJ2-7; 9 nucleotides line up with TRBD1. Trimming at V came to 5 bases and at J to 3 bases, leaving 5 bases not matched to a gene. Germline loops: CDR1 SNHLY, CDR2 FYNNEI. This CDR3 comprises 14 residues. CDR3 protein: CASSPGTGSYEQYF. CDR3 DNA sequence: TGTGCCAGCAGTCCTGGGACAGGGAGCTACGAGCAGTACTTC.

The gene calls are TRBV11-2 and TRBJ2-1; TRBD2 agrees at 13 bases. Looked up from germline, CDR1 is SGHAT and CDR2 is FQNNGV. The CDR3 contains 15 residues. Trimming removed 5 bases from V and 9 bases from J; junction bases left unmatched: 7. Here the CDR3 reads CASSPLTSGGGEQFF. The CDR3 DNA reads TGTGCCAGCAGCCCTCTCACTAGCGGGGGGGGTGAGCAGTTCTTC.

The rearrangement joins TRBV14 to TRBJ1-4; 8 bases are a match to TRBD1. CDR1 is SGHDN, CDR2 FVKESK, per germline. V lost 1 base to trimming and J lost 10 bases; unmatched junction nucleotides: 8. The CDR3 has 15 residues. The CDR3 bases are TGTGCCAGCAGCCAAGGACAGGGGCCTCCCGCAAAACTGTTTTTT. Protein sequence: CASSQGQGPPAKLFF.

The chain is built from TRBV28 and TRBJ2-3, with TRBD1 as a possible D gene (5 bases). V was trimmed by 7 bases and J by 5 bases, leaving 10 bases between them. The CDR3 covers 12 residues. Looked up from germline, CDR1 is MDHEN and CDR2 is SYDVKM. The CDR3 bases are TGTGCCAGCATTGCCCAGGGAGATACGCAGTATTTT. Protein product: CASIAQGDTQYF.

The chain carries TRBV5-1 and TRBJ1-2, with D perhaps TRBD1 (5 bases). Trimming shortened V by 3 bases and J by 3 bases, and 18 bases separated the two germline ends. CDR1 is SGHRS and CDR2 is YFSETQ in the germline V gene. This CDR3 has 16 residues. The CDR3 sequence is CASSWGPVGEDYGYTF. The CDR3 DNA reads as TGCGCCAGCAGCTGGGGCCCAGTTGGAGAGGACTATGGCTACACCTTC.

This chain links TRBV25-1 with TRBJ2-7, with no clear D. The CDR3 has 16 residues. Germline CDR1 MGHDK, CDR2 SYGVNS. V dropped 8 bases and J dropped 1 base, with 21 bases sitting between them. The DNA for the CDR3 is TGTGCCAGCCGTGGCCATGGCGGAATTCAATCCTACGAGCAGTACTTC. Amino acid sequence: CASRGHGGIQSYEQYF.

Here the CDR3 DNA reads TGTGCCAGCAGCCAAGGCGGGCCCTACTACGAGCAGTACTTC. Protein product: CASSQGGPYYEQYF. This chain uses TRBV4-2 with TRBJ2-7, with a possible D match to TRBD2 (5 bases). The ends were cut back, 1 base at V and 3 bases at J, with 10 bases in the middle. Germline values: CDR1 LGHNA, CDR2 YNFKEQ. This CDR3 comprises 14 residues.

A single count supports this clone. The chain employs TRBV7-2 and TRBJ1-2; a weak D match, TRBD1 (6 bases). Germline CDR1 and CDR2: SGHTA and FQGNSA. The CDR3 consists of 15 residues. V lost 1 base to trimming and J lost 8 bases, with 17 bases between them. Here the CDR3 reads CASSLVGQQARGYTF. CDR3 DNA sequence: TGTGCCAGCAGCTTAGTTGGACAGCAGGCGAGGGGCTACACCTTC. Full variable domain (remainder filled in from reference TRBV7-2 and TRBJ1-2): GAGVSQSPSNKVTEKGKDVELRCDPISGHTALYWYRQSLGQGLEFLIYFQGNSAPDKSGLPSDRFSAERTGGSVSTLTIQRTQQEDSAVYLCASSLVGQQARGYTFGSGTRLTVV.

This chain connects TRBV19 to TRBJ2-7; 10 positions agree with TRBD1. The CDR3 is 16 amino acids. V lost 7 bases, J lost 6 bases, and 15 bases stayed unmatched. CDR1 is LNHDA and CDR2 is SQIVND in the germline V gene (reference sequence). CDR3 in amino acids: CASNPPPGQGGSEQYF. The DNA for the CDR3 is TGTGCCAGTAATCCTCCCCCCGGACAGGGGGGATCCGAGCAGTACTTC.

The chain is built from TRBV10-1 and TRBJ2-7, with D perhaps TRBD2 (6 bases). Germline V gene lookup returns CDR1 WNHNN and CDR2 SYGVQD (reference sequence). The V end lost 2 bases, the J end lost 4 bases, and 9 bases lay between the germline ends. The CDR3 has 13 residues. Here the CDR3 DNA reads TGCGCCAGCAGTGAGATAGGGAGGTACGAGCAGTACTTC. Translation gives CASSEIGRYEQYF.

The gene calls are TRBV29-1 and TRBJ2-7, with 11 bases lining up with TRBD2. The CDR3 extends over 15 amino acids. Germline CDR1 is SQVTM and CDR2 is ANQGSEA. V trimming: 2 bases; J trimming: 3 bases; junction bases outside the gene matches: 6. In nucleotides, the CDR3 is TGCAGCGTTGAAACCACTAGCGGGAGTATCTACGAGCAGTACTTC. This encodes CSVETTSGSIYEQYF.

The CDR3 loop is CASSVGTENSNQPQHF. The CDR3 coding sequence is TGTGCCAGCAGCGTAGGGACAGAGAATAGCAATCAGCCCCAGCATTTT. The gene calls are TRBV9 and TRBJ1-5, with D perhaps TRBD1 (6 bases). From germline, CDR1 is SGDLS and CDR2 YYNGEE. Trimming took off 0 bases at V and 0 bases at J, with 10 bases between the two ends. This CDR3 comprises 16 residues.

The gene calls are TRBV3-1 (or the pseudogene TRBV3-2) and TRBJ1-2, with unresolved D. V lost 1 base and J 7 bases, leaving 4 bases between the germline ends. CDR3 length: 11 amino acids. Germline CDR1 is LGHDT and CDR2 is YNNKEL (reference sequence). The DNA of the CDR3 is TGTGCCAGCAGCCAAGCGTCTGGCTACACCTTC. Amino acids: CASSQASGYTF.

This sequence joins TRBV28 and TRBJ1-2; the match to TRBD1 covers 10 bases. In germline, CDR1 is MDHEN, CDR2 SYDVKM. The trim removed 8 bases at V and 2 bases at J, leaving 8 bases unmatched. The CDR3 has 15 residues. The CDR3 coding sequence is TGTGCCAGCTGGCGGGACAGGGGAGTGAACTATGGCTACACCTTC. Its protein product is CASWRDRGVNYGYTF.